This T cell receptor (beta chain) is drawn from a study of long-term antiretroviral therapy in people with HIV. Broader study findings: Upon ART, diversity increased but remained lower than transplant donor controls.

They ran version v3.0 of the immunoSEQ assay at survey level. Data came from immunoSEQ multiplex PCR; TCRdb stores just in-frame clones and leaves some out. Of roughly 38,000 clones listed, 80% are singletons. The CDR3 covers 17 residues. Per the germline V gene, CDR1 is SGHTA and CDR2 is FQGNSA. The V gene lost 0 bases and the J gene lost 3 bases, with 14 bases spanning the gap. Comment on this clone: Its specificity is unknown.

The TCR originated in a man between 25 and 39 years old with HIV. Specimen: unsorted PBMCs, collected 3.4 years after starting antiretroviral therapy. The V gene is TRBV7-2, the J gene TRBJ2-2; maybe TRBD2 (6 bases). DNA for the CDR3: TGTGCCAGCAGCTTAGCAGGATCCGCGGGGTACACCGGGGAGCTGTTTTTT. Its protein is CASSLAGSAGYTGELFF.